These 21 T cell receptor beta chains were all obtained from the same sample, sequenced in a study of T cells in pancreatic ductal adenocarcinoma. Here immunoSEQ multiplex PCR was the method, and the copy in TCRdb shows in-frame clones only, minus some. The repertoire has about 30,000 clones, around 90% of them found once; the top ten carry roughly 2.3%. The selected patients with pancreatic ductal adenocarcinoma had surgery but no neoadjuvant therapy. Source material: PBMCs. The receptors were gathered from a human donor with pancreatic ductal adenocarcinoma.

This sequence joins TRBV19 and TRBJ2-1; 11 nucleotides align to TRBD2. Germline V gene data show CDR1 as LNHDA and CDR2 as SQIVND (reference sequence). This CDR3 comprises 16 residues. The V segment lost 4 bases and the J segment 6 bases; nucleotides outside the gene matches: 8. In DNA, the CDR3 is TGTGCCAGTAGTACCCAGCTAGCGGGAGGCCGCAATGAGCAGTTCTTC. Its protein product is CASSTQLAGGRNEQFF.

This clone was seen once. The chain employs TRBV27 and TRBJ2-1, with TRBD2 matching 11 bases. J was trimmed by 5 bases and V by 5 bases; bases with no gene match: 5. CDR3 length equals 15 residues. CDR1 and CDR2 (germline): MNHEY, SMNVEV (reference sequence). CDR3 in amino acids: CASSPGTSGHNEQFF. The CDR3 nucleotides are TGTGCCAGCAGTCCTGGGACTAGCGGTCACAATGAGCAGTTCTTC.

As concerns this clone: One end of the junction is discordant with germline, which a read error may explain. The gene calls are TRBV10-2 and TRBJ1-2; TRBD1 agrees at 7 bases. Germline V gene data show CDR1 as WSHSY and CDR2 as SAAADI. The CDR3 is 13 amino acids. DNA for the CDR3: TGCGCCAGCGGTAAGACAGGGTCGGCTTTTCCCATCTTC. This translates into CASGKTGSAFPIF.

The sample holds one count of this clone. The chain couples TRBV5-1 to TRBJ2-1; a weak D match, TRBD1 (6 bases). The CDR3 covers 14 residues. The V end lost 5 bases, the J end lost 5 bases, and 14 bases lay between the germline ends. CDR1 and CDR2 (germline): SGHRS, YFSETQ. The CDR3 DNA sequence: TGCGCCAGCAGGGTGTCAGGGGCGAACAATGAGCAGTTCTTC. It specifies CASRVSGANNEQFF.

The chain employs TRBV28 and TRBJ1-2; TRBD1 matches at 7 bases. V lost 5 bases and J lost 8; bases outside the gene matches: 14. Germline V gene sequence: CDR1 MDHEN, CDR2 SYDVKM. The CDR3 contains 15 residues. The chain's CDR3 is CASSPNRGHSRGYTF. DNA for the CDR3: TGTGCCAGCAGTCCCAACAGGGGTCATTCGCGCGGCTACACCTTC.

The V gene is TRBV7-7, the J gene TRBJ2-1, with 9 bases matching TRBD2. The CDR3 is 17 residues long. Germline assignment: CDR1 SSHAT and CDR2 FNYEAQ (reference sequence). The CDR3 region is CASSPYGTSSSYNEQFF. DNA for the CDR3: TGTGCTAGTTCTCCATATGGGACTAGCAGTTCCTACAATGAGCAGTTCTTC.

V is TRBV14 and J is TRBJ2-4, with a possible D match to TRBD1 (6 bases). The CDR3 contains 15 residues. The germline V and J ends were trimmed by 3 bases and 2 bases, with 11 bases remaining between them. Germline CDR1 reads SGHDN; CDR2 reads FVKESK. The CDR3 sequence is CASSQTQGTKNIQYF. CDR3 nucleotide sequence: TGTGCCAGCAGCCAGACACAGGGTACCAAAAACATTCAGTACTTC.

The J gene is TRBJ2-7, the V gene TRBV4-1; D may correspond to TRBD1 or TRBD2 (5 bases each). With 4 bases removed from V and 0 bases from J, the gap between germline ends came to 13 bases. Germline assignment: CDR1 MGHRA and CDR2 YSYEKL. This CDR3 is built from 15 residues. CDR3 loop: CASSLHRDGSYEQYF. Here the CDR3 DNA reads TGCGCCAGCAGCCTCCACCGGGACGGCTCCTACGAGCAGTACTTC.

The gene calls are TRBV7-9 and TRBJ1-1, with D possibly matching TRBD1 (5 bases). Trimming shortened V by 0 bases and J by 7 bases, and 15 bases separated the two germline ends. CDR3 size: 15 residues. Per germline, CDR1 SEHNR and CDR2 FQNEAQ (reference sequence). CDR3 amino acids: CASSLAGGKRGEAFF. The CDR3, as DNA: TGTGCCAGCAGCTTAGCTGGGGGGAAGAGGGGTGAAGCTTTCTTT.

This clone was counted a single time. The gene calls are TRBV11-2 and TRBJ2-1; D uncertain. CDR3 size: 14 residues. Germline-derived CDR1 and CDR2 are SGHAT and FQNNGV. The V gene lost 0 bases and the J gene lost 10 bases, with 13 bases spanning the gap. The CDR3 DNA reads as TGTGCCAGCAGCTTAGATCTTAGTCCCGCCGAGCAGTTCTTC. It encodes CASSLDLSPAEQFF.

In regard to this clone: The same CDR3 arises from other DNA sequences in this sample as well. The CDR3: CASRQAGETQYF. DNA for the CDR3: TGTGCCAGTAGACAAGCCGGGGAGACCCAGTACTTC. The chain combines TRBV19 with TRBJ2-5; D ambiguous. Germline values: CDR1 LNHDA, CDR2 SQIVND (reference sequence). V lost 6 bases and J 5 bases, leaving 10 bases between the germline ends. The CDR3 sequence is 12 residues long.

This clone was observed once. The chain carries TRBV19 and TRBJ2-7; 8 bases fit TRBD2. This CDR3 is 15 amino acids long. V shed 6 bases and J 4 bases; nucleotides not matched to a gene: 11. Germline-derived CDR1 and CDR2 are LNHDA and SQIVND (reference sequence). Here the CDR3 DNA reads TGTGCCAGTAGCCCGGAGCGGGAGACTCTTTACGAGCAGTACTTC. Translating it yields CASSPERETLYEQYF.

The rearrangement joins TRBV5-6 to TRBJ1-5; D ambiguous. V was cut by 2 bases and J by 3 bases, with 9 bases left in between. Germline lookup yields CDR1 SGHDT and CDR2 YYEEEE. This CDR3 has 14 residues. This chain's CDR3 is CASSFAGANQPQHF. The CDR3 DNA sequence: TGTGCCAGCAGCTTTGCAGGTGCCAATCAGCCCCAGCATTTT.

V usage is TRBV4-1 and J usage is TRBJ2-1; 10 bases fit TRBD2. Germline CDR1 and CDR2: MGHRA and YSYEKL. The trim removed 0 bases at V and 2 bases at J, leaving 1 base unmatched. This CDR3 region has 16 residues. The CDR3 protein is CASSQDGTSAYNEQFF. The CDR3 DNA follows: TGCGCCAGCAGCCAAGACGGGACTAGCGCCTACAATGAGCAGTTCTTC.

The chain is built from TRBV6-5 and TRBJ1-3; D is uncertain. The CDR3 sequence is 13 residues long. In germline, CDR1 is MNHEY, CDR2 SVGAGI. Trimming cost V 0 bases and J 6 bases, with 6 bases left between them. The CDR3 region is CASSYSRENTIYF. CDR3 DNA: TGTGCCAGCAGTTACTCGCGGGAAAACACCATATATTTT.

V and J are TRBV28 and TRBJ2-1, with D possibly being TRBD2 (5 bases). V gave up 2 bases and J gave up 1 base, with 15 bases separating them. This CDR3 is 17 amino acids long. Per germline, CDR1 MDHEN and CDR2 SYDVKM. CDR3 in amino acids: CASSLVPPDWSYNEQFF. The CDR3 region has the DNA TGTGCCAGCAGTTTAGTGCCCCCGGACTGGTCCTACAATGAGCAGTTCTTC.

This clone was observed a few times. This chain uses TRBV2 with TRBJ1-5; TRBD1 aligns across 7 bases. The junction had 2 bases not matched to a gene; V was cut back by 6 bases and J by 0 bases. This CDR3 has 14 amino acids. The germline V gene has CDR1 SNHLY and CDR2 FYNNEI. The CDR3 sequence: CASRGDSSNQPQHF. The CDR3 DNA reads TGTGCCAGCAGAGGGGACAGTAGCAATCAGCCCCAGCATTTT.

The gene calls are TRBV27 and TRBJ2-7, with TRBD1 matching over 9 bases. Looked up from germline, CDR1 is MNHEY and CDR2 is SMNVEV (reference sequence). CDR3 length equals 17 residues. J gave up 2 bases and V 2 bases, and 10 bases lay outside the gene matches. This chain's CDR3 is CASSLSFWTGATYEQYF. CDR3 sequence (DNA): TGTGCCAGCAGTTTAAGTTTCTGGACAGGGGCGACCTACGAGCAGTACTTC.

The chain employs TRBV4-1 and TRBJ2-5; D not resolved. The CDR3 has 14 amino acids. The germline CDR1 and CDR2 sequences are MGHRA and YSYEKL. Trimming removed 0 bases from V and 2 bases from J, with 7 bases in between. The CDR3 DNA reads as TGCGCCAGCAGCCAAGAGGGCTTTCAAGAGACCCAGTACTTC. It is translated as CASSQEGFQETQYF.

This chain uses TRBV30 with TRBJ1-4; D remains unclear. This CDR3 contains 17 residues. V was shortened by 0 bases and J by 5 bases, with 19 bases between the two germline ends. The germline gives CDR1 GTSNPN, CDR2 SVGIG (reference sequence). In DNA form, the CDR3 reads TGTGCCTGGAGTGTACTCCCTCCCTGGGAATTAAATGAAAAACTGTTTTTT. This encodes CAWSVLPPWELNEKLFF.

The chain links TRBV5-1 to TRBJ2-3, with 10 bases fitting TRBD2. CDR1 and CDR2 from the germline V gene are SGHRS and YFSETQ. The CDR3 spans 14 residues. Losses at the gene ends were 5 bases for V and 1 base for J; bases not matched to a gene: 1. CDR3 amino acids: CASRGTSGTDTQYF. The DNA of the CDR3 is TGCGCCAGCAGAGGGACTAGCGGCACAGATACGCAGTATTTT. The full variable domain, its missing parts supplied by reference TRBV5-1 and TRBJ2-3, is KAGVTQTPRYLIKTRGQQVTLSCSPISGHRSVSWYQQTPGQGLQFLFEYFSETQRNKGNFPGRFSGRQFSNSRSEMNVSTLELGDSALYLCASRGTSGTDTQYFGPGTRLTVL.